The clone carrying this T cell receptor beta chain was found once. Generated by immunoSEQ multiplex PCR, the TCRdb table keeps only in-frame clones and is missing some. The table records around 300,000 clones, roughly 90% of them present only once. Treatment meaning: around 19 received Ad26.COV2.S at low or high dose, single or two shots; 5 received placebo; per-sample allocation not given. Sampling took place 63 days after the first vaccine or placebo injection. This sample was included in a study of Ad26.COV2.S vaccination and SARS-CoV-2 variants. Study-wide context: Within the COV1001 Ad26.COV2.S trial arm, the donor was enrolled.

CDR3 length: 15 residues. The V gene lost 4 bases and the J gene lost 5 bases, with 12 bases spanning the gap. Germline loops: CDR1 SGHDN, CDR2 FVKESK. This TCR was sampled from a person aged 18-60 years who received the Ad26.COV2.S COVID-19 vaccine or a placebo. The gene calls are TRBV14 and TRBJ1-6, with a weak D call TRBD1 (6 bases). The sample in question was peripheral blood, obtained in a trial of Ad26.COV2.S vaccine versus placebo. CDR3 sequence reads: CASSRLGGNNSPLHF. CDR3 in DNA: TGTGCCAGCAGCCGGCTAGGGGGTAATAATTCACCCCTCCACTTT.